Listed below are T cell receptor beta chains from one sample, sequenced in a study of blood T cells in healthy people across ages. TCRdb reanalysed the 5' RACE reads using MiXCR and keeps one entry per CDR3 protein. The sample has 1.5 million to 2 million distinct CDR3 sequences; 40% to 55% are singletons. Sequenced: blood. All receptors derive from a middle-aged woman in good health. The CDR3 runs from the conserved cysteine through the conserved F or W. D genes are given only for firm matches. Size is omitted from some rows. Given values are once, few, many or a class for expanded clones.

CDR3 length: 15; V gene: TRBV5-1; D gene: TRBD2; J gene: TRBJ2-2; clone size: -; CDR3 DNA: TGCGCCAGCAGCGGCGCGGGGGGCGTCACCGGGGAGCTGTTTTTT; CDR3 protein: CASSGAGGVTGELFF
CDR3 length: 14; V gene: TRBV7-9; D gene: TRBD2; J gene: TRBJ2-3; clone size: -; CDR3 DNA: TGTGCCAGCAGCGTTAGCGGGAGTATAGATACGCAGTATTTT; CDR3 protein: CASSVSGSIDTQYF
CDR3 length: 13; V gene: TRBV20-1; D gene: TRBD2; J gene: TRBJ2-5; clone size: -; CDR3 DNA: TGCAGTGCCCCGGGAGGAGTGGGAGAGACCCAGTACTTC; CDR3 protein: CSAPGGVGETQYF
CDR3 length: 14; V gene: TRBV14; D gene: TRBD1; J gene: TRBJ2-7; clone size: -; CDR3 DNA: TGTGCCAAGATTCCCGGGACAGAAAACTACGAGCAGTACTTC; CDR3 protein: CAKIPGTENYEQYF
CDR3 length: 15; V gene: TRBV9; D gene: -; J gene: TRBJ2-7; clone size: -; CDR3 DNA: TGTGCCAGCAGCTTTCAGGACCGCTCGTCCTACGAGCAGTACTTC; CDR3 protein: CASSFQDRSSYEQYF
CDR3 length: 19; V gene: TRBV19; D gene: TRBD1; J gene: TRBJ1-5; clone size: -; CDR3 DNA: TGTGCCAGTAGTATACCCCGGGACAGGGGAGGCAATCGAAATCAGCCCCAGCATTTT; CDR3 protein: CASSIPRDRGGNRNQPQHF
CDR3 length: 16; V gene: TRBV2; D gene: TRBD1; J gene: TRBJ2-6; clone size: -; CDR3 DNA: TGTGCCAGCGACCGGGACAGGCACTCTGGGGCCAACGTCCTGACTTTC; CDR3 protein: CASDRDRHSGANVLTF
CDR3 length: 16; V gene: TRBV9; D gene: -; J gene: TRBJ2-7; clone size: -; CDR3 DNA: TGTGCCAGCAGCGTAGCTCTTGAGACAGCGACCTACGAGCAGTACTTC; CDR3 protein: CASSVALETATYEQYF
CDR3 length: 12; V gene: TRBV29-1; D gene: -; J gene: TRBJ2-7; clone size: many; CDR3 DNA: TGCAGCGTTGAAGGCCCCAGTTACGAGCAGTACTTC; CDR3 protein: CSVEGPSYEQYF
CDR3 length: 14; V gene: TRBV6-6; D gene: TRBD2; J gene: TRBJ2-5; clone size: -; CDR3 DNA: TGTGCCAGCAACCCTTCGGGAGGCGGGGAGACCCAGTACTTC; CDR3 protein: CASNPSGGGETQYF
CDR3 length: 13; V gene: TRBV12-3/TRBV12-4; D gene: -; J gene: TRBJ2-3; clone size: few; CDR3 DNA: TGTGCCAGCAGTCGCGCCTCCGCAGATACGCAGTATTTT; CDR3 protein: CASSRASADTQYF
CDR3 length: 15; V gene: TRBV20-1; D gene: TRBD1; J gene: TRBJ2-1; clone size: -; CDR3 DNA: TGCAGTGCTCCACCTCTGACAGGGTTGAACAATGAGCAGTTCTTC; CDR3 protein: CSAPPLTGLNNEQFF
CDR3 length: 16; V gene: TRBV5-1; D gene: -; J gene: TRBJ2-1; clone size: -; CDR3 DNA: TGCGCCAGCAGCTTGGGTGTCTGGGGAGAGGGGAATGAGCAGTTCTTC; CDR3 protein: CASSLGVWGEGNEQFF
CDR3 length: 13; V gene: TRBV28; D gene: -; J gene: TRBJ1-2; clone size: -; CDR3 DNA: TGTGCCAGCAGTTTACTCAGGCCTAATGGCTACACCTTC; CDR3 protein: CASSLLRPNGYTF
CDR3 length: 14; V gene: TRBV5-1; D gene: TRBD1; J gene: TRBJ2-7; clone size: -; CDR3 DNA: TGCGCCAGCAGCTCTGGGACAGGTGCGGATCGGCAGTACTTC; CDR3 protein: CASSSGTGADRQYF
CDR3 length: 13; V gene: TRBV20-1; D gene: -; J gene: TRBJ2-7; clone size: -; CDR3 DNA: TGCAGCGGCCCACCAGGTCCCAACTACGAGCAGTACTTC; CDR3 protein: CSGPPGPNYEQYF
CDR3 length: 16; V gene: TRBV7-9; D gene: -; J gene: TRBJ2-7; clone size: -; CDR3 DNA: TGTGCCAGCAGCTTAGCAAGTGGCGTCAGAACTTACGAGCAGTACTTC; CDR3 protein: CASSLASGVRTYEQYF
CDR3 length: 13; V gene: TRBV29-1; D gene: -; J gene: TRBJ2-7; clone size: -; CDR3 DNA: TGCAGCGTTGAAGATCAGGGTTCCTACGAGCAGTACTTC; CDR3 protein: CSVEDQGSYEQYF
CDR3 length: 15; V gene: TRBV20-1; D gene: TRBD2; J gene: TRBJ2-7; clone size: -; CDR3 DNA: TGCAGTGCTATCAGACTAGCGGTACCCTCCTACGAGCAGTACTTC; CDR3 protein: CSAIRLAVPSYEQYF
CDR3 length: 14; V gene: TRBV20-1; D gene: -; J gene: TRBJ1-5; clone size: -; CDR3 DNA: TGCAGTGCTCTGAACAGGGTATTGAATCAGCCCCAGCATTTT; CDR3 protein: CSALNRVLNQPQHF
CDR3 length: 17; V gene: TRBV15; D gene: TRBD2; J gene: TRBJ2-1; clone size: few; CDR3 DNA: TGTGCCACCAGCAGAGTCCCGGCGGGGGGGGCGGATAATGAGCAGTTCTTC; CDR3 protein: CATSRVPAGGADNEQFF
CDR3 length: 14; V gene: TRBV7-2; D gene: -; J gene: TRBJ1-1; clone size: -; CDR3 DNA: TGTGCCAGCAGCCACCACGGCCGGAACACTGAAGCTTTCTTT; CDR3 protein: CASSHHGRNTEAFF
CDR3 length: 14; V gene: TRBV20-1; D gene: -; J gene: TRBJ2-1; clone size: few; CDR3 DNA: TGCAGTGCTAGAGATGTTGCCTTACTCAATGAGCAGTTCTTC; CDR3 protein: CSARDVALLNEQFF
CDR3 length: 15; V gene: TRBV21-1; D gene: -; J gene: TRBJ2-1; clone size: -; CDR3 DNA: TGTGCCAGCAGCAAAGTTCCCGAAGCGGTAGATGAGCAGTTCTTC; CDR3 protein: CASSKVPEAVDEQFF
CDR3 length: 17; V gene: TRBV7-2; D gene: TRBD1; J gene: TRBJ2-6; clone size: many; CDR3 DNA: TGTGCCAGCAGTTCGACAGGGGGTAGCTCTGGGGCCAACGTCCTGACTTTC; CDR3 protein: CASSSTGGSSGANVLTF
CDR3 length: 14; V gene: TRBV27; D gene: TRBD1; J gene: TRBJ2-7; clone size: many; CDR3 DNA: TGTGCCAGCAGGGACAGGGGGGGATCCTACGAGCAGTACTTC; CDR3 protein: CASRDRGGSYEQYF
CDR3 length: 14; V gene: TRBV11-2; D gene: -; J gene: TRBJ1-4; clone size: -; CDR3 DNA: TGTGCCAGCAGCTTGGACGGAGCCCCGAGAGTGCTGTTTTTT; CDR3 protein: CASSLDGAPRVLFF
CDR3 length: 13; V gene: TRBV20-1; D gene: -; J gene: TRBJ2-3; clone size: once; CDR3 DNA: TGCAGTGCGCCTATCAGGTCCGGGGATACGCAGTATTTT; CDR3 protein: CSAPIRSGDTQYF
CDR3 length: 11; V gene: TRBV27; D gene: -; J gene: TRBJ2-1; clone size: few; CDR3 DNA: TGTGCCAGCAGTTCCCCTATTGAGCAGTTCTTC; CDR3 protein: CASSSPIEQFF
CDR3 length: 17; V gene: TRBV15; D gene: -; J gene: TRBJ2-1; clone size: -; CDR3 DNA: TGTGCCACCAGCAGAGATGCGGGGGCTAGCTCCTACAATGAGCAGTTCTTC; CDR3 protein: CATSRDAGASSYNEQFF
CDR3 length: 14; V gene: TRBV5-1; D gene: -; J gene: TRBJ2-2; clone size: -; CDR3 DNA: TGCGCCAGCAGCTTGGGCGACGGCACCGGGGAGCTGTTTTTT; CDR3 protein: CASSLGDGTGELFF
CDR3 length: 14; V gene: TRBV6-2/TRBV6-3; D gene: TRBD1; J gene: TRBJ1-1; clone size: -; CDR3 DNA: TGTGCCAGCAGTTACTCAACAGGGGACACTGAAGCTTTCTTT; CDR3 protein: CASSYSTGDTEAFF
CDR3 length: 15; V gene: TRBV28; D gene: TRBD1; J gene: TRBJ2-5; clone size: -; CDR3 DNA: TGTGCCAGCATACCGGGACAGGGGTATCAGGAGACCCAGTACTTC; CDR3 protein: CASIPGQGYQETQYF
CDR3 length: 18; V gene: TRBV25-1; D gene: -; J gene: TRBJ2-6; clone size: -; CDR3 DNA: TGTGCCAGCAGTGATACTGTATCTTTTCCCTCTGGGGCCAACGTCCTGACTTTC; CDR3 protein: CASSDTVSFPSGANVLTF
CDR3 length: 14; V gene: TRBV15; D gene: -; J gene: TRBJ2-7; clone size: few; CDR3 DNA: TGTGCCACCAGCAGAATTACAGGGTCCTACGAGCAGTACTTC; CDR3 protein: CATSRITGSYEQYF
CDR3 length: 16; V gene: TRBV7-9; D gene: -; J gene: TRBJ2-6; clone size: -; CDR3 DNA: TGTGCCAGCAGCGATAGAGGGGGGCCAGGGGCCAACGTCCTGACTTTC; CDR3 protein: CASSDRGGPGANVLTF
CDR3 length: 16; V gene: TRBV2; D gene: -; J gene: TRBJ2-6; clone size: -; CDR3 DNA: TGCGCCAGCATCCCGAGGACCAGCTCTGGGGCCAACGTCCTGACTTTC; CDR3 protein: CASIPRTSSGANVLTF
CDR3 length: 15; V gene: TRBV7-2; D gene: -; J gene: TRBJ1-5; clone size: -; CDR3 DNA: TGTGCCAGCAGCTGGACGGACGGATACAATCAGCCCCAGCATTTT; CDR3 protein: CASSWTDGYNQPQHF
CDR3 length: 13; V gene: TRBV27; D gene: TRBD1; J gene: TRBJ2-5; clone size: -; CDR3 DNA: TGTGCCAGCAGTCCCGGGACAGGGTTTCCCCAGTACTTC; CDR3 protein: CASSPGTGFPQYF
CDR3 length: 15; V gene: TRBV11-2; D gene: -; J gene: TRBJ1-2; clone size: -; CDR3 DNA: TGTGCCAGCAGCTTAGTCGGGACGTCCAACTATGGCTACACCTTC; CDR3 protein: CASSLVGTSNYGYTF
CDR3 length: 13; V gene: TRBV7-2; D gene: -; J gene: TRBJ2-5; clone size: -; CDR3 DNA: TGTGCCAGCAGCGTAGCATACCGGGACCCCCAGTACTTC; CDR3 protein: CASSVAYRDPQYF
CDR3 length: 14; V gene: TRBV20-1; D gene: -; J gene: TRBJ2-7; clone size: few; CDR3 DNA: TGCAGTGCTAGCAAGACAGCCTACTCCTACGAGCAGTACTTC; CDR3 protein: CSASKTAYSYEQYF
CDR3 length: 15; V gene: TRBV20-1; D gene: -; J gene: TRBJ2-5; clone size: few; CDR3 DNA: TGCAGTGCCAGGGGGGGGAGCCAAAGCCTGGAGACCCAGTACTTC; CDR3 protein: CSARGGSQSLETQYF
CDR3 length: 15; V gene: TRBV13; D gene: -; J gene: TRBJ2-1; clone size: few; CDR3 DNA: TGTGCCAGTACCCAAACAGGGACGGTATCAGATGAGCAGTTCTTC; CDR3 protein: CASTQTGTVSDEQFF
CDR3 length: 14; V gene: TRBV20-1; D gene: -; J gene: TRBJ2-1; clone size: -; CDR3 DNA: TGCAGTGCTATCGGGACGCAGGAATACAATGAGCAGTTCTTC; CDR3 protein: CSAIGTQEYNEQFF
CDR3 length: 18; V gene: TRBV28; D gene: -; J gene: TRBJ2-6; clone size: few; CDR3 DNA: TGTGCCAGCAGTTCACCCAGCCCAGGAATCTCTGGGGCCAACGTCCTGACTTTC; CDR3 protein: CASSSPSPGISGANVLTF
CDR3 length: 14; V gene: TRBV15; D gene: TRBD2; J gene: TRBJ2-2; clone size: -; CDR3 DNA: TGTGCCACCTCTAGCGGGGGGTACACCGGGGAGCTGTTTTTT; CDR3 protein: CATSSGGYTGELFF
CDR3 length: 12; V gene: TRBV28; D gene: -; J gene: TRBJ2-7; clone size: few; CDR3 DNA: TGTGCCAGCAGTTTAACGATGTACGAGCAGTACTTC; CDR3 protein: CASSLTMYEQYF
CDR3 length: 15; V gene: TRBV5-8; D gene: -; J gene: TRBJ2-5; clone size: -; CDR3 DNA: TGTGCCAGCAGCTCAGTTACAGGGAACCAAGAGACCCAGTACTTC; CDR3 protein: CASSSVTGNQETQYF
CDR3 length: 17; V gene: TRBV7-2; D gene: TRBD2; J gene: TRBJ2-7; clone size: few; CDR3 DNA: TGTGCCAGCAGCTACGGACTAGCGGGGGGGTTTTCCTCCGAGCAGTACTTC; CDR3 protein: CASSYGLAGGFSSEQYF
CDR3 length: 13; V gene: TRBV20-1; D gene: -; J gene: TRBJ2-7; clone size: few; CDR3 DNA: TGCAGTGCCGACCGCGACAGAACCTACGAGCAGTACTTC; CDR3 protein: CSADRDRTYEQYF
CDR3 length: 15; V gene: TRBV5-6; D gene: -; J gene: TRBJ2-1; clone size: -; CDR3 DNA: TGTGCCAGCAGCTTGGCCAGGGCCTCCTACAATGAGCAGTTCTTC; CDR3 protein: CASSLARASYNEQFF